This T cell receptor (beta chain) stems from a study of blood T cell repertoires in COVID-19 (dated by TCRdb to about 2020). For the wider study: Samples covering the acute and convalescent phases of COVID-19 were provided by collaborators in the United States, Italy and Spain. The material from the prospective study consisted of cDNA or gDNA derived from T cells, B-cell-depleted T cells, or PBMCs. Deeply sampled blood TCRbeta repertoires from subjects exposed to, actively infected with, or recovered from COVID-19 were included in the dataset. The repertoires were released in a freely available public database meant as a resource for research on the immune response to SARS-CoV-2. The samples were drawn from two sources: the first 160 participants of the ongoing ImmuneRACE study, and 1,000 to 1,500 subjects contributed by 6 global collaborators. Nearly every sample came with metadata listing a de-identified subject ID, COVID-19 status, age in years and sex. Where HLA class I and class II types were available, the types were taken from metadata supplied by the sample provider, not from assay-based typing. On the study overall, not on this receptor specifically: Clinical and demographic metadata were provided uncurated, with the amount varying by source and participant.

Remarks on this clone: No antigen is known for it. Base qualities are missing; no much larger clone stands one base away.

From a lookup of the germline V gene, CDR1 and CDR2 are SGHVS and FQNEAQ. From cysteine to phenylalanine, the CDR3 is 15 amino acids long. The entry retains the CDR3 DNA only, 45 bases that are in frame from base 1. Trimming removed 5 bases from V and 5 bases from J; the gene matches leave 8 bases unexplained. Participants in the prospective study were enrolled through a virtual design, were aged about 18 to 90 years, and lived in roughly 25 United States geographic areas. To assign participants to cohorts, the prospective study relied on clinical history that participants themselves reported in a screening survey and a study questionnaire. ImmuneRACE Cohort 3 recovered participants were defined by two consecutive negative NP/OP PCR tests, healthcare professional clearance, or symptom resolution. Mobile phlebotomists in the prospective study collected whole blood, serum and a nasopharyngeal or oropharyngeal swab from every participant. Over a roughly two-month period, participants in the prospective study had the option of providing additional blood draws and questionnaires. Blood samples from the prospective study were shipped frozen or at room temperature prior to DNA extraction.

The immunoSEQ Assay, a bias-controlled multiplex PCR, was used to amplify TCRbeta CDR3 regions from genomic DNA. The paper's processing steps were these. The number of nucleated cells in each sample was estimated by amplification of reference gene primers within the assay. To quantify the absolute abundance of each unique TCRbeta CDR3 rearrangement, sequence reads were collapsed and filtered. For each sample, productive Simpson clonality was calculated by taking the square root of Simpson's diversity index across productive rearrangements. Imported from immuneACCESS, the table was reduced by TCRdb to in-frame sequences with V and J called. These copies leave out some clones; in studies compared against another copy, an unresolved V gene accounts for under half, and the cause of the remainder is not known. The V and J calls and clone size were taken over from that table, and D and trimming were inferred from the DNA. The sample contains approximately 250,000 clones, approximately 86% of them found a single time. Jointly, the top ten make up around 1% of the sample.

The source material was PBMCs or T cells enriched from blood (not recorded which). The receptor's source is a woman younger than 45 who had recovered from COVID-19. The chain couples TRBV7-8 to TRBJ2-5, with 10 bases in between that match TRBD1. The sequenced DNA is TGTGCCAGCAGCACCGGGACAGGGGCGATGGAGACCCAGTACTTC. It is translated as CASSTGTGAMETQYF.